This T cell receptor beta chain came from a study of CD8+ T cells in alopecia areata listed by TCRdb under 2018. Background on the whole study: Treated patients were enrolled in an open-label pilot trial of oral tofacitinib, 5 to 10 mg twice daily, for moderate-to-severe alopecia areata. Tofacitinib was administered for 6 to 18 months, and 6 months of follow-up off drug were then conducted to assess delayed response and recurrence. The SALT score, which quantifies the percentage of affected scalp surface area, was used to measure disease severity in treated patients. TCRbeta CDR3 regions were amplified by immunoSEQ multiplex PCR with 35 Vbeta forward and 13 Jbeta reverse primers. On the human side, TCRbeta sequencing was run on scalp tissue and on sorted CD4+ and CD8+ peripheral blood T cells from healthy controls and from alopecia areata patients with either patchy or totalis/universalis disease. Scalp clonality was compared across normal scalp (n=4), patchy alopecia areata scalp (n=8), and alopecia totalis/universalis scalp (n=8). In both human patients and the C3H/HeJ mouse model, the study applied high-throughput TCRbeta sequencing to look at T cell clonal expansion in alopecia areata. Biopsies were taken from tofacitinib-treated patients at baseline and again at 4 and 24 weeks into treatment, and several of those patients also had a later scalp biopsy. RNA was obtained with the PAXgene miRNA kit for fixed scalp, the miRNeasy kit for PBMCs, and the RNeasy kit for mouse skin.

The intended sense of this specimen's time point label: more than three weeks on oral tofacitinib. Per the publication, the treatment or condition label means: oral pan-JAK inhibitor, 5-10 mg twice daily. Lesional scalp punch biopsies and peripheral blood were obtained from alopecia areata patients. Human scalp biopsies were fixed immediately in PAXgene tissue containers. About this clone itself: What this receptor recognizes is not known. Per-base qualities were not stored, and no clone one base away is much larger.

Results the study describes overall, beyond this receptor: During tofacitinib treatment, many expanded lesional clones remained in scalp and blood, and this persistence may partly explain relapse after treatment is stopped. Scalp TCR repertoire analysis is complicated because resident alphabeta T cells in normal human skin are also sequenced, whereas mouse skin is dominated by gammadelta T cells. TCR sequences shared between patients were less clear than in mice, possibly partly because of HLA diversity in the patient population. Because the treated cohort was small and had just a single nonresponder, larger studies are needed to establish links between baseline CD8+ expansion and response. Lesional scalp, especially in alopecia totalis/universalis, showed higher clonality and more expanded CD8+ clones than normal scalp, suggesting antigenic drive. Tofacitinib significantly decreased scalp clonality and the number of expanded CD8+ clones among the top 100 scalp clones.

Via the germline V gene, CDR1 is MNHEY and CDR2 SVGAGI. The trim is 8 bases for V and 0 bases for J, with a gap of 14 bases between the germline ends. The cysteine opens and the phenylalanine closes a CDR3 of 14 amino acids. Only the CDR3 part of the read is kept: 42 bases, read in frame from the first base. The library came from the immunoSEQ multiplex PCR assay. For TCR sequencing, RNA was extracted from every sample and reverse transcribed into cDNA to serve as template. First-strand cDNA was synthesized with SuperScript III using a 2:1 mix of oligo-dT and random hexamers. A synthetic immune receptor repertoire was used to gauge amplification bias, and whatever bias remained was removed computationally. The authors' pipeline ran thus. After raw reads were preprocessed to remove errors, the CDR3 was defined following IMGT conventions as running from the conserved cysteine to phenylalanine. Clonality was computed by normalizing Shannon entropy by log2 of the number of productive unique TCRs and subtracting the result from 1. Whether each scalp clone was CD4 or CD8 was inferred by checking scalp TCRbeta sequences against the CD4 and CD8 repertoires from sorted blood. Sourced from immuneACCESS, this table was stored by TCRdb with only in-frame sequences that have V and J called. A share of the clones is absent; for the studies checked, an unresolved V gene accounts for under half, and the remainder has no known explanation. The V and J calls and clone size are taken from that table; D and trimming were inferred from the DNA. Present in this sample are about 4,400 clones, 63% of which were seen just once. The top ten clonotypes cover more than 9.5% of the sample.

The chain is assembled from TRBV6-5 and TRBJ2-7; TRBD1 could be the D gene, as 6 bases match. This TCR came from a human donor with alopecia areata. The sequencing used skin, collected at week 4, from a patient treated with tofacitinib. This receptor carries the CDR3 CASSDRLNSYEQYF. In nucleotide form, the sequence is TGTGCCAGCTCGGACAGATTAAACTCCTACGAGCAGTACTTC.